The 31 T cell receptor beta chains in this list originate from one sample, sequenced in a study of T cells in Graves' hyperthyroidism and ophthalmopathy. The source material, RNA transcripts, was used to amplify TCR beta CDR3 regions. During a first-round RT-PCR of the TCR CDR3, the HTBI primer set was used. TCRdb processed the multiplex PCR reads anew with MiXCR; each CDR3 protein has one entry. The sample yields hundreds of thousands of distinct CDR3 sequences, less than 20% seen once. The sequenced sample was blood. The source is a man aged 40-50 years with Graves' ophthalmopathy.

The table lists this clonotype with many counts. The chain recombines TRBV12-3 or TRBV12-4 with TRBJ2-2; TRBD2 agrees at 7 bases. The CDR3 sequence is 15 residues long. Germline trimming cut 2 bases from V and 4 bases from J; bases unmatched to any gene: 4. CDR3 amino acids: CASSLQRGGTGELFF. CDR3 bases: TGTGCCAGCAGTTTACAGCGGGGAGGCACCGGGGAGCTGTTTTTT.

This clonotype was seen at least ten times. V and J are TRBV30 and TRBJ2-3, with no clear D. V was cut by 0 bases and J by 0 bases, with 7 bases left in between. The CDR3 is made up of 14 amino acids. CDR1 is GTSNPN and CDR2 is SVGIG in the germline V gene (reference sequence). The chain's CDR3 is CAWSVLRSTDTQYF. The CDR3 nucleotides read TGTGCCTGGAGTGTACTTCGGAGCACAGATACGCAGTATTTT.

Concerning this clonotype itself: A single base separates this from a much larger clone, so it may be a read error. The chain couples TRBV7-2 to TRBJ2-7; D perhaps matches TRBD2 (7 bases). CDR1 and CDR2 (germline): SGHTA, FQGNSA. The CDR3 covers 15 residues. V was cut by 8 bases and J by 2 bases, with 19 bases left in between. The CDR3 is CASGIRGGKTYEQYF. The CDR3 region has the DNA TGTGCCAGCGGCATCCGCGGGGGCAAAACCTACGAGCAGTACTTC.

This clonotype appeared many times. The chain uses TRBV6-5 and TRBJ1-2; the D is unclear. Between the trimmed V and J ends, which lost 0 bases and 0 bases, there was a span of 2 bases. Germline CDR1 reads MNHEY; CDR2 reads SVGAGI. CDR3 length: 13 residues. The CDR3 DNA sequence: TGTGCCAGCAGTTACTCCGCTAACTATGGCTACACCTTC. Translated, it gives CASSYSANYGYTF.

The chain links TRBV19 to TRBJ2-1; TRBD2 matches 8 bases. This CDR3 is built from 16 residues. The ends lost 4 bases at V and 9 bases at J; junction bases unmatched: 14. CDR1 is LNHDA and CDR2 is SQIVND in the germline V gene (reference sequence). The CDR3: CASSTIVGLASGEQFF. The CDR3 nucleotides read TGTGCCAGTAGTACTATCGTAGGACTAGCATCAGGTGAGCAGTTCTTC.

This chain joins TRBV10-3 and TRBJ1-2; 7 nucleotides match TRBD1. Germline CDR1 and CDR2: ENHRY and SYGVKD. This CDR3 is 15 amino acids long. The V gene end was trimmed by 8 bases and the J gene end by 8 bases; junction bases not matched to a gene: 17. CDR3 residues: CAIRDYTVTGEGYTF. DNA of the CDR3: TGTGCCATCCGCGACTATACAGTCACAGGGGAGGGCTACACCTTC.

The table lists this clonotype with many counts. An end of the junction does not agree with germline; a read error may underlie this. The V and J genes are TRBV5-1 and TRBJ2-1, with 9 bases matching TRBD2. The germline V gene encodes CDR1 SGHRS and CDR2 YFSETQ. The CDR3 sequence is 14 residues long. CDR3 nucleotides: TGCGCCAGCACCTTGGGGACTAGCCTCCATGAGCAGTTCTTC. Protein sequence: CASTLGTSLHEQFF. The whole variable domain, filled in from reference TRBV5-1 and TRBJ2-1, reads KAGVTQTPRYLIKTRGQQVTLSCSPISGHRSVSWYQQTPGQGLQFLFEYFSETQRNKGNFPGRFSGRQFSNSRSEMNVSTLELGDSALYLCASTLGTSLHEQFFGPGTRLTVL.

In its sample, this clonotype was seen a few times. The chain is built from TRBV7-9 and TRBJ2-7, with 8 bases lining up with TRBD1. Per the germline V gene, CDR1 is SEHNR and CDR2 is FQNEAQ (reference sequence). The CDR3 consists of 15 residues. After removal of 3 bases from V and 2 bases from J, the junction contained 6 bases not matched to a gene. The chain's CDR3 is CASSLSTGATYEQYF. Here the CDR3 DNA reads TGTGCCAGCAGCTTGTCGACAGGGGCGACCTACGAGCAGTACTTC.

The table lists this clonotype with many counts. This chain connects TRBV28 to TRBJ1-2; perhaps TRBD1 as D (5 bases). CDR3 length: 12 amino acids. Germline CDR1 reads MDHEN; CDR2 reads SYDVKM. V was pared by 5 bases and J by 7 bases, with 11 bases between. The CDR3: CASSQGSSGYTF. The CDR3 bases are TGTGCCAGCAGTCAGGGTTCAAGTGGCTACACCTTC.

This clonotype was found a few times. The gene calls are TRBV2 and TRBJ1-5; D unresolved. The CDR3 covers 15 residues. Germline assignment: CDR1 SNHLY and CDR2 FYNNEI. V was shortened by 4 bases and J by 0 bases, with 10 bases between the two germline ends. Here the CDR3 reads CASSAWRDSNQPQHF. In DNA form, the CDR3 reads TGTGCCAGCAGTGCGTGGAGGGATAGCAATCAGCCCCAGCATTTT.

This clonotype was recorded at least ten times. V usage is TRBV6-2 or TRBV6-3 and J usage is TRBJ2-7; D is unresolved. The CDR3 has 14 amino acids. CDR1 and CDR2 (germline): MNHEY, SVGEGT. V lost 6 bases and J 3 bases, leaving 15 bases between the germline ends. CDR3: CASRPQPPNYEQYF. CDR3 sequence (DNA): TGTGCCAGCAGACCTCAGCCCCCAAACTACGAGCAGTACTTC.

This clonotype came up once. This CDR3 is CASSMGQREVAETQYF. The CDR3 bases are TGTGCCAGTAGTATGGGACAGCGGGAGGTTGCGGAGACCCAGTACTTC. V is TRBV19 and J is TRBJ2-5, with 9 bases aligning to TRBD2. Germline values: CDR1 LNHDA, CDR2 SQIVND (reference sequence). Unmatched junction bases numbered 10, after V lost 3 bases and J lost 5 bases. The CDR3 sequence is 16 residues long.

This clonotype was picked up a small number of times. The chain combines TRBV20-1 with TRBJ2-4; weak D call: TRBD1 (6 bases). The CDR3 is made up of 15 amino acids. V shed 0 bases and J shed 8 bases, with 17 bases lying between them. From germline, CDR1 is DFQATT and CDR2 SNEGSKA (reference sequence). The CDR3 loop is CSARDLRGSIDIQYF. In DNA, the CDR3 is TGCAGTGCTAGAGATCTAAGGGGGAGTATAGACATTCAGTACTTC.

This clonotype occurred many times. The chain joins TRBV20-1 to TRBJ2-5, with 7 bases identical to TRBD2. The CDR3 contains 14 residues. CDR1 is DFQATT and CDR2 is SNEGSKA in the germline V gene (reference sequence). The trim removed 3 bases at V and 5 bases at J, leaving 9 bases unmatched. The CDR3 DNA reads TGCAGTGCTAGGCCCCTAGCGGTTGGGGAGACCCAGTACTTC. Amino acid sequence: CSARPLAVGETQYF.

This clonotype has more than one count but fewer than ten. The rearrangement links TRBV29-1 to TRBJ2-2; 7 positions agree with TRBD2. The V gene end was trimmed by 2 bases and the J gene end by 1 base; junction bases not matched to a gene: 1. The CDR3 loop spans 14 amino acids. Germline lookup yields CDR1 SQVTM and CDR2 ANQGSEA. The CDR3 region has the DNA TGCAGCGTTGAACTAGCGGAGAACACCGGGGAGCTGTTTTTT. Protein sequence: CSVELAENTGELFF.

This clonotype was recorded many times. V usage is TRBV19 and J usage is TRBJ2-7; 8 bases fit TRBD1. Looked up from germline, CDR1 is LNHDA and CDR2 is SQIVND (reference sequence). CDR3 length: 15 residues. Trimming cost V 4 bases and J 6 bases; bases outside gene matches: 11. CDR3 nucleotides: TGTGCCAGTAGTACCACCGGGACAGGTCACCGCGAGCAGTACTTC. It is translated as CASSTTGTGHREQYF.

Many counts were recorded for this clonotype. The chain combines TRBV28 with TRBJ1-2, with 9 bases matching TRBD1. J gave up 4 bases and V 3 bases, and 9 bases lay outside the gene matches. There are 16 residues in the CDR3. Germline V gene data show CDR1 as MDHEN and CDR2 as SYDVKM. CDR3 residues: CASSFPYSQGAYGYTF. The CDR3, as DNA: TGTGCCAGCAGTTTTCCGTACTCACAGGGGGCCTATGGCTACACCTTC.

The chain carries TRBV20-1 and TRBJ2-1; the match to TRBD2 covers 11 bases. V lost 1 base, J lost 13 bases, and 9 bases stayed unmatched. The CDR3 totals 14 residues. Germline CDR1 reads DFQATT; CDR2 reads SNEGSKA (reference sequence). This chain's CDR3 is CSARAASGGPVQFF. DNA for the CDR3: TGCAGTGCTAGAGCGGCTAGCGGGGGGCCCGTACAGTTCTTC.

Only a few counts were recorded for this clonotype. The rearrangement joins TRBV11-2 to TRBJ2-1; 11 nucleotides match TRBD2. The germline V gene has CDR1 SGHAT and CDR2 FQNNGV. This CDR3 has 13 residues. Trimming removed 6 bases from V and 9 bases from J; junction bases left unmatched: 4. In DNA, the CDR3 is TGTGCCAGCAGATCAACTAGCGGGGGTGAGCAGTTCTTC. The encoded protein is CASRSTSGGEQFF.

The rearrangement uses TRBV6-5 and TRBJ1-4; 7 nucleotides agree with TRBD1. CDR3 length: 14 residues. The trim removed 4 bases at V and 8 bases at J, leaving 7 bases unmatched. In germline, CDR1 is MNHEY, CDR2 SVGAGI. Here the CDR3 DNA reads TGTGCCAGCAGTTTACAGGGGAATCGAGAAAAACTGTTTTTT. Translated, it gives CASSLQGNREKLFF.

The rearrangement links TRBV7-3 to TRBJ2-7; a possible D gene is TRBD2 (6 bases). Germline V gene lookup returns CDR1 SGHTA and CDR2 FQGTGA. The CDR3 length is 13 residues. Trimming removed 3 bases at V and 5 bases at J, with 11 bases between. CDR3 sequence: CASSFSGGDEQYF. The CDR3 DNA reads TGTGCCAGCAGCTTCTCCGGGGGAGACGAGCAGTACTTC.

This clonotype has ten or more counts. The chain joins TRBV28 to TRBJ2-5, with D uncertain. CDR1 is MDHEN, CDR2 SYDVKM, per germline. V was shortened by 6 bases and J by 0 bases, with 8 bases between the two germline ends. The CDR3 has 13 amino acids. For the CDR3, the DNA is TGTGCCAGCAGCCTGGGATACCAAGAGACCCAGTACTTC. Amino acid sequence: CASSLGYQETQYF.

The chain joins TRBV28 to TRBJ1-5, with D unresolved. From germline, CDR1 is MDHEN and CDR2 SYDVKM. V lost 6 bases to trimming and J lost 6 bases, with 18 bases between them. There are 15 residues in the CDR3. The CDR3, as DNA: TGTGCCAGCAGCCCATTCCAAGAAGTTGGTCAGCCCCAGCATTTT. Translating gives CASSPFQEVGQPQHF.

The V call is TRBV6-1, the J call TRBJ1-6; no definite D call. Germline CDR1 MNHNS, CDR2 SASEGT. The CDR3 covers 13 residues. The V end was cut by 6 bases, the J end by 8 bases, with 11 bases between. CDR3 sequence: CASRTAGYSPLHF. The CDR3 region has the DNA TGTGCCAGCAGGACTGCCGGATATTCACCCCTCCACTTT.

This clonotype was detected a few times. V and J are TRBV7-2 and TRBJ1-5; D is possibly TRBD1 (6 bases). Trimming stripped 3 bases from V and 6 bases from J, with 12 bases between. CDR1 and CDR2 (germline): SGHTA, FQGNSA. The length of the CDR3 is 14 residues. CDR3 sequence: CASSFFGGPQPQHF. The CDR3 DNA is TGTGCCAGCAGCTTTTTCGGGGGCCCTCAGCCCCAGCATTTT.

This clonotype was recorded at least ten times. The V call is TRBV11-3, the J call TRBJ2-7; D is perhaps TRBD1 or TRBD2 (5 bases each). The CDR3 sequence is 13 residues long. With 3 bases removed from V and 6 bases from J, the gap between germline ends came to 12 bases. Germline CDR1 SGHNT, CDR2 YENEEA. CDR3 residues: CASSFNLGAEQYF. CDR3 in DNA: TGTGCCAGCAGCTTTAATCTCGGGGCCGAGCAGTACTTC.

This clonotype was counted only a few times. The chain combines TRBV14 with TRBJ1-2; TRBD1 matches 7 bases. The CDR3 covers 15 residues. The V segment lost 1 base and the J segment 9 bases; nucleotides outside the gene matches: 11. Germline CDR1 reads SGHDN; CDR2 reads FVKESK. CDR3 loop: CASSQAHGTVVRYTF. CDR3 nucleotide sequence: TGTGCCAGCAGCCAAGCCCACGGGACAGTTGTTCGCTACACCTTC.

V and J are TRBV7-2 and TRBJ2-5; the D is unclear. Trimming left V 5 bases short and J 4 bases short, with 17 bases between. Germline V lookup: CDR1 SGHTA, CDR2 FQGNSA. CDR3 length: 15 amino acids. The CDR3 loop reads CASSPEPGSLETQYF. The CDR3 nucleotides read TGTGCCAGCAGCCCGGAACCTGGGTCGCTAGAGACCCAGTACTTC. Full variable domain (outside the CDR3, taken from reference TRBV7-2 and TRBJ2-5): GAGVSQSPSNKVTEKGKDVELRCDPISGHTALYWYRQSLGQGLEFLIYFQGNSAPDKSGLPSDRFSAERTGGSVSTLTIQRTQQEDSAVYLCASSPEPGSLETQYFGPGTRLLVL.

CDR3 in DNA: TGTGCCAGCACCACTAGCGGGAGCTGGGCAGATACGCAGTATTTT. Translation gives CASTTSGSWADTQYF. J is TRBJ2-3 and V is TRBV28, with 11 bases that match TRBD2. Per the germline V gene, CDR1 is MDHEN and CDR2 is SYDVKM. There are 15 residues in the CDR3. V gave up 7 bases and J gave up 4 bases; unmatched junction bases: 7.

CDR3 nucleotide sequence: TGTGCCAGCAGCCGTCCGGGACAGGGGATCAACGAGCAGTACTTC. Translation: CASSRPGQGINEQYF. The gene calls are TRBV27 and TRBJ2-7; 10 positions match TRBD1. Trimming cost V 6 bases and J 5 bases; bases outside gene matches: 10. Per the germline V gene, CDR1 is MNHEY and CDR2 is SMNVEV (reference sequence). The CDR3 runs 15 residues.

The chain uses TRBV18 and TRBJ2-1; 12 bases align to TRBD2. Germline V CDR1 and CDR2: KGHSH, LQKENI. The CDR3 length is 15 residues. The V segment lost 3 bases and the J segment 9 bases; nucleotides outside the gene matches: 6. The CDR3 sequence is CASSPLAGGDSEQFF. The DNA of the CDR3 is TGTGCCAGCTCACCCCTAGCGGGGGGGGACAGTGAGCAGTTCTTC.